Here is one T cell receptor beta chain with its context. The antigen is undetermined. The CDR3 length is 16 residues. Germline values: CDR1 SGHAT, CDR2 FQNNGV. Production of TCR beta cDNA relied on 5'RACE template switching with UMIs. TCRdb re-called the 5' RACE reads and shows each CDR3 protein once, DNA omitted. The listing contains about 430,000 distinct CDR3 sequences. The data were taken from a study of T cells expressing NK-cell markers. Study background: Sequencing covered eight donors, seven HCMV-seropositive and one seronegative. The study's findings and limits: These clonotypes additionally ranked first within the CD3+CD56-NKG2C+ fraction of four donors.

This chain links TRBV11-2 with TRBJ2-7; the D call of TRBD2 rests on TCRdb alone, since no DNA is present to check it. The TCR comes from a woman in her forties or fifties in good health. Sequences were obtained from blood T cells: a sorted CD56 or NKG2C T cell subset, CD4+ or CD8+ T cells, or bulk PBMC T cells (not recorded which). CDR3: CASSLSLASGRYEQYF.